This note documents a single TCR beta chain sequence. Its antigen has not been determined. Qualities for individual bases were not recorded, and no much larger clone is one base off. From cysteine to phenylalanine, the CDR3 is 14 amino acids long. The entry retains the CDR3 DNA only, 42 bases that are in frame from base 1. The junction shows trimming of 5 bases on V and 4 bases on J, plus 14 bases between the germline ends. The germline V gene supplies CDR1 MNHEY and CDR2 SVGAGI. This sample is part of a study of blood T cell repertoires in COVID-19 (dated by TCRdb to about 2020). Describing the broader study: Samples from collaborators originated in the United States, Italy and Spain and spanned both the acute and convalescent phases of COVID-19. The prospective study material was composed of cDNA or gDNA derived from T cells, B-cell-depleted T cells, or PBMCs. The dataset comprised deeply sampled blood TCRbeta repertoires from subjects exposed to, actively infected with, or recovered from COVID-19. A freely available public database, intended as a resource for researchers studying the immune response to SARS-CoV-2, is where the repertoires were released. The samples were drawn from two sources: the first 160 participants of the ongoing ImmuneRACE study, and over 1,000 subjects contributed by 6 global collaborators. The sample metadata nearly always contained a de-identified subject ID, COVID-19 status, age in years and sex. HLA class I and class II types, where available, came from metadata supplied by the sample provider rather than from assay-based typing. Broad study findings and their caveats: The amount of clinical and demographic metadata varied by source and participant and was provided uncurated.

TCRbeta CDR3 regions were amplified from genomic DNA using the immunoSEQ Assay, a bias-controlled multiplex PCR. In the original analysis: Within the assay, amplification of reference gene primers was used to estimate how many nucleated cells each sample contained. Sequence reads were collapsed and filtered to measure the absolute abundance of every unique TCRbeta CDR3 rearrangement. Productive Simpson clonality was computed per sample as the square root of Simpson's diversity index over productive rearrangements. TCRdb took over this immuneACCESS table, retaining in-frame rearrangements with V and J assigned. Such tables are incomplete; in checked studies, under half of the missing clones stem from an unresolved V gene, and the remainder is unexplained. The V and J calls and clone size are taken from that table; D and trimming were inferred from the DNA. This sample holds 200,000 or so clones; approximately 85% were observed only once. 10% to 11% of the sample goes to the ten largest clones.

Whole blood was collected in K2EDTA tubes by collaborating institutions according to the institutions' own protocols. For TCRbeta analysis, collaborator samples were shipped as frozen whole blood, as isolated PBMCs, or as DNA extracted from either sample type. The sequence links TRBV6-5 to TRBJ1-2, with the D segment identity uncertain. The sample taken for sequencing was peripheral blood. The TCR comes from a human donor with active or convalescent COVID-19. The donor label of this sample is uncertain. The CDR3: CASSPISQVYGYTF. The bases read TGTGCCAGCAGTCCCATTTCCCAGGTCTATGGCTACACCTTC.